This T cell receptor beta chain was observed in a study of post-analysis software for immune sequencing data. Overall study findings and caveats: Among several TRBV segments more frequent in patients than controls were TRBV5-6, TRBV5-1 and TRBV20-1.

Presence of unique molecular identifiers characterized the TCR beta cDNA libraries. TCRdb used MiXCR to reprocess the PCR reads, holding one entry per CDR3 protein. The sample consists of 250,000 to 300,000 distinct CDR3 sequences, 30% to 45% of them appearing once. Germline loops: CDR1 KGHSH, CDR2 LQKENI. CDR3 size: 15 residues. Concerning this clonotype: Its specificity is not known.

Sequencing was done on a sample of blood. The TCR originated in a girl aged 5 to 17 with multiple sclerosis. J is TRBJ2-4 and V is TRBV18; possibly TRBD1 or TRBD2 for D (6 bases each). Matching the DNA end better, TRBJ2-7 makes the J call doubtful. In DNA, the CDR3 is TGTGCCAGCTCACCTGAGGGGGGAGGCTCCTACGAGCAGTACTTC. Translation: CASSPEGGGSYEQYF.